The present entry profiles one TCR beta chain with its context. The sample originates from a study of T cell responses to AZD1222 COVID-19 vaccine. CDR1 is WSHSY, CDR2 SAAADI, per germline. The CDR3 loop spans 14 amino acids. V shed 7 bases and J 4 bases; nucleotides not matched to a gene: 5. Method: immunoSEQ multiplex PCR; TCRdb's copy keeps in-frame clones and lacks some. The sample lists just over 150,000 clones; 80% to 90% were seen once. The material sequenced was peripheral blood, taken after recovery from COVID-19. The V call is TRBV10-2, the J call TRBJ2-7; 12 bases match TRBD1. This sequence originates from an adult who had recovered from COVID-19. CDR3 nucleotides: TGCGCCAGCACCGGGACAGGGGGCTATTACGAGCAGTACTTC. Translating it yields CASTGTGGYYEQYF.